This is a list of T cell receptor beta chains from one sample in a study of T cell repertoires in cytomegalovirus infection. TCRdb redid the calling of the reads with MiXCR, one entry per CDR3 protein. The sample has hundreds of thousands of distinct CDR3 sequences; about 9.2% are singletons. Sequenced sample: PBMCs. The receptors shown here come from a human donor in good health (CMV status not recorded). Some clones in this sample may be carry-over from other donors' samples. Both conserved end residues are trimmed from each CDR3. Clone size, where shown, is once, few, many, or a class for clones that have expanded.

TRBJ2-5,TRBV10-3,many,AISSGQGKETQY
TRBJ1-2,TRBV20-1,many,SALPQGVYGYT
TRBJ1-4,TRBV28,many,ASSRGGALTNEKLF
TRBJ1-2,TRBV3-1,few,ASSPRPTAYYGYT
TRBJ1-1,TRBV12-3/TRBV12-4,many,ASTPTENTEAF
TRBJ1-1,TRBV7-6,many,ASSLGQEGTEAF
TRBJ1-5,TRBV20-1,few,SAYPAGGNQPQH
TRBJ1-1,TRBV7-9,many,ASSLMIPGTDREAF
TRBJ1-5,TRBV20-1,.,SARDYTGGNQPQH
TRBJ1-5,TRBV6-2/TRBV6-3,many,ASRPPGQGYQPQH